This is a list of T cell receptor beta chains from one sample in a study of shared clonotypes between healthy human individuals. Generated by immunoSEQ multiplex PCR, the TCRdb table keeps only in-frame clones and is missing some. In the table there are under 200,000 clones, roughly 91% of which are singletons. Material: naive CD4+ T cells sorted from blood. The receptor set was obtained from a woman between 25 and 40 years old in good health. CDR3s include the opening cysteine and the closing phenylalanine or tryptophan. D genes are given only for firm matches. Clone size is given for some rows only: seen once, a few or many times, or a class if the clone is expanded.

d_call	j_call	clone_size	v_call	cdr3_nt	cdr3_aa
TRBD2	TRBJ2-2	once	TRBV7-2	TGTGCCAGCACAGCAAACTCGCCGGGACTAGTCACCACCGGGGAGCTGTTTTTT	CASTANSPGLVTTGELFF
.	TRBJ1-2	.	TRBV18	TGTGCCAGCTCACCCCGGACGCTGAAGTCGACTTCCCCGGAGGTAGATGGCTACACCTTC	CASSPRTLKSTSPEVDGYTF
.	TRBJ1-3	.	TRBV7-9	TGTGCCAGCAGCCGAGTTTTCGAAAGATTGGGGCTAGGGGACACCATATATTTT	CASSRVFERLGLGDTIYF
TRBD2	TRBJ2-5	once	TRBV29-1	TGCAGCGTTTCCGGGACTAGCGATAATCAAGAGACCCAGTACTTC	CSVSGTSDNQETQYF
TRBD1	TRBJ1-2	.	TRBV6-5	TGTGCCAGCAGTTACCAGACAGGGTCTGGAGGCTACACCTTC	CASSYQTGSGGYTF
.	TRBJ2-7	.	TRBV2	TGTGCCAGCAGTGGGCCCGGAAAGCCCTACGAGCAGTACTTC	CASSGPGKPYEQYF
.	TRBJ1-4	.	TRBV7-9	TGTGCCAGCAGCTTAGGGTCTAGAGCAACTAATGAAAAACTGTTTTTT	CASSLGSRATNEKLFF
.	TRBJ1-1	.	TRBV28	TGTGCCAGCAGCCAAAGGGGACACACTGAAGCTTTCTTT	CASSQRGHTEAFF
.	TRBJ2-7	.	TRBV11-2	TGTGCCAGCAGCTTAGGGGGACACTACGAGCAGTACTTC	CASSLGGHYEQYF
TRBD2	TRBJ2-2	.	TRBV28	TGTGCCAGCAGCCCGGTGGGGTCGGCGACTAGCGGGAAGGTCGGGGAGCTGTTTTTT	CASSPVGSATSGKVGELFF
.	TRBJ1-5	.	TRBV18	TGTGCCAGCTCACCACGGGAAGGGCCCCAGCATTTT	CASSPREGPQHF
.	TRBJ2-7	.	TRBV6-6	TGTGCCAGCAGGGAGGGACCGGACGCCTACGAGCAGTACTTC	CASREGPDAYEQYF
TRBD2	TRBJ2-5	.	TRBV19	TGTGCCAGTCAGGCTCTAGCGGGAGTGGCAGAGACCCAGTACTTC	CASQALAGVAETQYF
.	TRBJ2-7	.	TRBV11-3	TGTGCCAGCAGCTTCGGCCCGGGGGCCTACGAGCAGTACTTC	CASSFGPGAYEQYF
TRBD1	TRBJ2-1	.	TRBV19	TGTGCCAGTAGGCGGACAGGGGGAGATGAGCAGTTCTTC	CASRRTGGDEQFF
.	TRBJ2-3	.	TRBV28	TGTGCCAGCAGTTTAGAGGGGGCAGATACGCAGTATTTT	CASSLEGADTQYF
TRBD1	TRBJ2-7	.	TRBV6-5	TGTGCCAGTCGCAAACCGGGACAGGGGACTTACGAGCAGTACTTC	CASRKPGQGTYEQYF
.	TRBJ2-7	.	TRBV28	TGTGCCAGCAGTTTAAGTTGGTACGAGCAGTACTTC	CASSLSWYEQYF
.	TRBJ2-7	.	TRBV18	TGTGCCAGCTCACCATTGGACGAGCAGTACTTC	CASSPLDEQYF
.	TRBJ1-3	.	TRBV19	TGTGCCAGTAGTAGGGACCCGAAACGTCCATCTGGAAACACCATATATTTT	CASSRDPKRPSGNTIYF
.	TRBJ2-7	.	TRBV18	TGTGCCAGCTCACCGAGCAGGGGAGTAAACGAGCAGTACTTC	CASSPSRGVNEQYF
.	TRBJ2-3	.	TRBV7-2	TGTGCCAGCAGCTTAGCCGGGGGGCGAAGAGATACGCAGTATTTT	CASSLAGGRRDTQYF
.	TRBJ2-7	.	TRBV25-1	TGTGCCAGCAGTGACGGGAGCTCCTACGAGCAGTACTTC	CASSDGSSYEQYF
TRBD2	TRBJ2-3	.	TRBV19	TGTGCCAGTGCCCCCGGACTAGCGGGAGACGCAGATACGCAGTATTTT	CASAPGLAGDADTQYF
TRBD2	TRBJ2-7	.	TRBV18	TGTGCCAGCTCACCAAGTCGACTAGCGGGAGAAGGGGACGAGCAGTACTTC	CASSPSRLAGEGDEQYF
.	TRBJ2-7	few	TRBV19	TGTGCCAGTAGTAGGCCCGGTGTGTCCTACGAGCAGTACTTC	CASSRPGVSYEQYF
TRBD2	TRBJ2-1	.	TRBV2	TGTGCCAGCAGTGCATGGGGGGGTGAGCAGTTCTTC	CASSAWGGEQFF
.	TRBJ2-5	.	TRBV11-2	TGTGCCAGCAGCTTATCCAAGGCAGGGGCGAGGGGGGAGACCCAGTACTTC	CASSLSKAGARGETQYF
TRBD1	TRBJ2-7	.	TRBV7-8	TGTGCCAGCAGCGGAAAGAGGGACAGGGTCTGGTACGAGCAGTACTTC	CASSGKRDRVWYEQYF
.	TRBJ2-1	once	TRBV15	TGTGCCACCAGCAGGGACAGCGCTAACTACAATGGGCAGTTCTTC	CATSRDSANYNGQFF
.	TRBJ2-7	.	TRBV18	TGTGCCAGCTCACCACGGCGGGAACTACCCTACGAGCAGTACTTC	CASSPRRELPYEQYF
.	TRBJ2-5	.	TRBV10-3	TGTGCCATCGGGGAAAATAGAGAGACCCAGTACTTC	CAIGENRETQYF
.	TRBJ2-7	.	TRBV4-1	TGCGCCAGCAGCCAAGATGGGAGGTCGTACGAGCAGTACTTC	CASSQDGRSYEQYF
.	TRBJ1-4	once	TRBV6-1	TGTGCCAGCAGCTCAGAGGGGGGGAAACTGTTTTTT	CASSSEGGKLFF
.	TRBJ1-2	few	TRBV5-1	TGCGCCAGCAGCCCGGACAGCAATTATGGCTACACCTTC	CASSPDSNYGYTF
TRBD1	TRBJ2-5	.	TRBV11-1	TGTGCCAGCAGCCCCAACCCAGCCTGGACAGGGAAAGAGACCCAGTACTTC	CASSPNPAWTGKETQYF
TRBD2	TRBJ2-2	.	TRBV4-2	TGTGCCAGCAGCTTGGTGCTAGCGGCGAACACCGGGGAGCTGTTTTTT	CASSLVLAANTGELFF
.	TRBJ2-7	once	TRBV9	TGTGCCAGCAGCGTAGGAACGGGTTTAGGCTACGAGCAGTACTTC	CASSVGTGLGYEQYF
TRBD1	TRBJ2-7	few	TRBV5-1	TGCGCCAGCACTGTGGGACAGGGCACCTACGAGCAGTACTTC	CASTVGQGTYEQYF
.	TRBJ2-7	.	TRBV6-1	TGTGCCAGCAGTGAAGATGCGAGCGTAAACGGGTTCGTGGGAAAGTACGAGCAGTACTTC	CASSEDASVNGFVGKYEQYF
.	TRBJ1-4	.	TRBV30	TGTGCCTGGGCCCCGGCTTCGTTTCTGGCTAATGAAAAACTGTTTTTT	CAWAPASFLANEKLFF
.	TRBJ2-3	.	TRBV7-9	TGTGCCAGCCCCGGACAGTACACAGATACGCAGTATTTT	CASPGQYTDTQYF
.	TRBJ2-2	once	TRBV7-9	TGTGCCAGCAGCTTGAGTCACACCGGGGAGCTGTTTTTT	CASSLSHTGELFF
TRBD2	TRBJ2-1	.	TRBV7-9	TGTGCCAGCAGTGGCGGGAGTCAGAACAATGAGCAGTTCTTC	CASSGGSQNNEQFF
.	TRBJ2-5	.	TRBV15	TGTGCCACCAGCAGTCGATTCCCGTACCAAGAGACCCAGTACTTC	CATSSRFPYQETQYF
.	TRBJ2-5	.	TRBV4-1	TGCGCCAGCAGCCGAGCAGGGGTAAGAGAGACCCAGTACTTC	CASSRAGVRETQYF
.	TRBJ1-2	.	TRBV29-1	TGCAGCGTACAAGGAGGGAGCATCGGCTACACCTTC	CSVQGGSIGYTF
TRBD1	TRBJ1-2	.	TRBV19	TGTGCCAGTAGGGGACAGGGGAACTATGGCTACACCTTC	CASRGQGNYGYTF
TRBD1	TRBJ1-5	.	TRBV4-1	TGCGCCAGCAGCGTTGGACAGGGGGCTTTTCAGCCCCAGCATTTT	CASSVGQGAFQPQHF
.	TRBJ2-7	.	TRBV30	TGTGCCTGGAGTGTATCGAGTGTCGTCATTAGGTACTTC	CAWSVSSVVIRYF
.	TRBJ2-7	.	TRBV28	TGTGCCAGCAGTTTAATGACCGCCAGCTCCTACGAGCAGTACTTC	CASSLMTASSYEQYF
.	TRBJ1-2	.	TRBV18	TGTGCCAGCTCACCTGTCAGGGAAGATGGCTACACCTTC	CASSPVREDGYTF
.	TRBJ1-2	.	TRBV7-9	TGTGCCAGCAGCTTAGTTGGGTACTCTAACTATGGCTACACCTTC	CASSLVGYSNYGYTF
.	TRBJ2-6	.	TRBV28	TGTGCCAGCAGTTTATCATCGATGAGAGGGGGCTCTGGGGCCAACGTCCTGACTTTC	CASSLSSMRGGSGANVLTF
TRBD1	TRBJ2-7	.	TRBV7-9	TGTGCCAGCAGTCACAACGCCCGACAGGGAACGTCCTACGAGCAGTACTTC	CASSHNARQGTSYEQYF